This TCR beta chain was captured by sequencing in a study of cytomegalovirus exposure and HLA in healthy donors. Study-wide results and limits: CMV antigen specificity was confirmed in vitro for three CMV-associated chains. Among TCR beta chains, those listed as cytomegalovirus-associated numbered around 180.

In germline, CDR1 is LGHNA, CDR2 YNFKEQ. V dropped 4 bases and J dropped 1 base, with 13 bases sitting between them. This CDR3 has 15 residues. This clone was picked up a small number of times. Its antigen is unknown. In the PCR, 60 Vbeta and 13 Jbeta primers were used. Clones were read by immunoSEQ multiplex PCR, and TCRdb kept only the in-frame ones, dropping some. The sample shows 130,000 to 150,000 clones, roughly 75% of them seen only once. Sequencing was carried out using PBMCs. The chain is built from TRBV4-2 and TRBJ1-1; D is perhaps TRBD1 (5 bases). The receptor comes from a young man in good health and CMV-seronegative. The CDR3 is CASSPDQGRNTEAFF. DNA of the CDR3: TGTGCCAGCAGCCCGGATCAGGGAAGGAACACTGAAGCTTTCTTT.